These 28 T cell receptor beta chains originate from one sample sequenced in a study of blood T cell repertoires in COVID-19. The repertoire was sequenced with immunoSEQ multiplex PCR; TCRdb's copy has only in-frame clones and lacks some. The sample has over 90,000 clones, about nine tenths seen once. Sequencing was carried out using peripheral blood. The receptors originated from a man in his fifties or sixties with acute or convalescent COVID-19.

The chain links TRBV11-2 to TRBJ2-7; D not certain. Germline CDR1 SGHAT, CDR2 FQNNGV. This CDR3 is built from 15 residues. V lost 1 base to trimming and J lost 0 bases, with 10 bases between them. This chain's CDR3 is CASSLGGVPSYEQYF. CDR3 DNA sequence: TGTGCCAGCAGCTTAGGAGGCGTCCCCTCCTACGAGCAGTACTTC.

V and J are TRBV11-3 and TRBJ2-7; TRBD2 matches at 9 bases. The CDR3 loop spans 12 amino acids. J was trimmed by 7 bases and V by 6 bases; bases with no gene match: 4. Germline CDR1 is SGHNT and CDR2 is YENEEA. The CDR3 spells CASRRTSVEQYF. The CDR3 region has the DNA TGTGCCAGCAGGCGGACTAGCGTGGAGCAGTACTTC.

V is TRBV19 and J is TRBJ2-7; D is possibly TRBD1 (6 bases). V lost 4 bases to trimming and J lost 9 bases, with 10 bases between them. Germline values: CDR1 LNHDA, CDR2 SQIVND (reference sequence). This CDR3 has 11 residues. The DNA for the CDR3 is TGTGCCAGTAGTACGGACAGAAGGCAGTACTTC. Translating gives CASSTDRRQYF.

The chain recombines TRBV7-2 with TRBJ1-5; the match to TRBD1 covers 9 bases. Germline V CDR1 and CDR2: SGHTA, FQGNSA. The V segment lost 8 bases and the J segment 1 base; nucleotides outside the gene matches: 6. The CDR3 contains 15 residues. CDR3 loop: CASDRGEGSNQPQHF. As DNA, the CDR3 is TGTGCCAGCGACAGGGGGGAAGGAAGCAATCAGCCCCAGCATTTT.

The chain has TRBV6-6 and TRBJ1-2; a weak D match, TRBD1 (6 bases). V shed 0 bases and J shed 7 bases, with 12 bases lying between them. The CDR3 runs to 14 residues. Germline values: CDR1 MNHNY, CDR2 SVGAGI (reference sequence). In nucleotides, the CDR3 is TGTGCCAGCAGTTACTCGGTCACAGGGAGTGGCTACACCTTC. Amino acids: CASSYSVTGSGYTF.

This chain connects TRBV27 to TRBJ2-3; 8 bases are a match to TRBD2. There are 18 residues in the CDR3. The V segment lost 5 bases and the J segment 1 base; nucleotides outside the gene matches: 14. The germline V gene has CDR1 MNHEY and CDR2 SMNVEV (reference sequence). The CDR3 region has the DNA TGTGCCAGCAGTCCCCTAAAGCCGGGACTAGTTCGCACAGATACGCAGTATTTT. Amino acids: CASSPLKPGLVRTDTQYF.

The CDR3 sequence is CASNPTGRNTIYF. The DNA for the CDR3 is TGTGCCAGCAACCCGACGGGAAGAAACACCATATATTTT. The chain combines TRBV2 with TRBJ1-3, with D hard to call. The germline V gene has CDR1 SNHLY and CDR2 FYNNEI. This CDR3 is built from 13 residues. With 7 bases removed from V and 5 bases from J, the gap between germline ends came to 12 bases. Using reference TRBV2 and TRBJ1-3 for the parts outside the CDR3, the full variable domain is EPEVTQTPSHQVTQMGQEVILRCVPISNHLYFYWYRQILGQKVEFLVSFYNNEISEKSEIFDDQFSVERPDGSNFTLKIRSTKLEDSAMYFCASNPTGRNTIYFGEGSWLTVV.

The chain links TRBV10-3 to TRBJ2-1; the match to TRBD2 covers 8 bases. The germline gives CDR1 ENHRY, CDR2 SYGVKD. V lost 10 bases, J lost 7 bases, and 18 bases stayed unmatched. The CDR3 covers 16 residues. For the CDR3, the DNA is TGTGCCAGCGCTGGGGCCGGGACTAGTACCCCGAATGAGCAGTTCTTC. Its protein product is CASAGAGTSTPNEQFF.

The chain recombines TRBV14 with TRBJ2-7; 7 bases align to TRBD2. Germline V gene lookup returns CDR1 SGHDN and CDR2 FVKESK. The junction had 4 bases not matched to a gene; V was cut back by 2 bases and J by 0 bases. The CDR3 contains 15 residues. Here the CDR3 reads CASSQIRGDSYEQYF. The CDR3 DNA follows: TGTGCCAGCAGCCAAATCCGGGGGGACTCCTACGAGCAGTACTTC.

The chain uses TRBV25-1 and TRBJ1-3, with 8 bases that match TRBD1. Germline CDR1 MGHDK, CDR2 SYGVNS. V was clipped by 4 bases and J by 4 bases; unmatched bases: 3. CDR3 length: 14 residues. The CDR3 sequence is CASSGTGGGNTIYF. The CDR3 nucleotides read TGTGCCAGCAGTGGAACAGGGGGAGGAAACACCATATATTTT.

The rearrangement joins TRBV5-5 to TRBJ1-2; 11 bases line up with TRBD1. The CDR3 is made up of 16 amino acids. The V gene's germline CDR1 is SGHKS and CDR2 YYEKEE (reference sequence). V lost 0 bases, J lost 7 bases, and 8 bases stayed unmatched. CDR3 in amino acids: CASSLVTGTGGGGYTF. The CDR3 region has the DNA TGTGCCAGCAGCTTGGTAACCGGGACAGGGGGTGGTGGCTACACCTTC.

This chain links TRBV5-6 with TRBJ1-3, with 8 nucleotides matching TRBD1. V gave up 7 bases and J gave up 1 base; unmatched junction bases: 4. The CDR3 is 14 residues long. Per germline, CDR1 SGHDT and CDR2 YYEEEE. CDR3 residues: CASDRTGSGNTIYF. The CDR3 coding sequence is TGTGCCAGCGACAGGACAGGGTCTGGAAACACCATATATTTT. Looking up the rest from reference TRBV5-6 and TRBJ1-3 gives the full variable domain: DAGVTQSPTHLIKTRGQQVTLRCSPKSGHDTVSWYQQALGQGPQFIFQYYEEEERQRGNFPDRFSGHQFPNYSSELNVNALLLGDSALYLCASDRTGSGNTIYFGEGSWLTVV.

This clone was seen only once. J is TRBJ2-5 and V is TRBV30, with D possibly being TRBD1 (6 bases). The V gene's germline CDR1 is GTSNPN and CDR2 SVGIG (reference sequence). The CDR3 is 13 amino acids. The V gene lost 4 bases and the J gene lost 7 bases, with 16 bases spanning the gap. The CDR3 spells CAWNKAVGGTQYF. In DNA, the CDR3 is TGTGCCTGGAATAAGGCAGTAGGGGGGACCCAGTACTTC.

A single count supports this clone. The V and J genes are TRBV30 and TRBJ1-2; 7 nucleotides agree with TRBD1. CDR1 GTSNPN and CDR2 SVGIG come from the germline V gene (reference sequence). The CDR3 runs 15 residues. Trimming at V came to 4 bases and at J to 7 bases, leaving 15 bases not matched to a gene. The CDR3 DNA follows: TGTGCCTGGAACGTACCCGGACAGGCTGCTGGTGGCTACACCTTC. Its protein product is CAWNVPGQAAGGYTF.

The chain couples TRBV5-4 to TRBJ2-5; 7 bases align to TRBD1. The CDR3 sequence is 14 residues long. With 2 bases clipped from V and 6 bases from J, the junction kept 7 bases outside the gene matches. The germline V gene encodes CDR1 SGHNT and CDR2 YYREEE (reference sequence). CDR3 sequence: CASSLQGLAKTQYF. CDR3 sequence (DNA): TGTGCCAGCAGCTTACAGGGGTTGGCGAAGACCCAGTACTTC.

The V call is TRBV2, the J call TRBJ1-3; tentatively, D is TRBD1 (6 bases). Germline V gives CDR1 SNHLY, CDR2 FYNNEI. The CDR3 contains 13 residues. V was clipped by 6 bases and J by 8 bases, with 14 bases between them. CDR3 residues: CASSDPGGHTIYF. The CDR3, as DNA: TGTGCCAGCAGCGACCCGGGGGGGCACACCATATATTTT. The variable domain in full, completed from reference TRBV2 and TRBJ1-3, reads EPEVTQTPSHQVTQMGQEVILRCVPISNHLYFYWYRQILGQKVEFLVSFYNNEISEKSEIFDDQFSVERPDGSNFTLKIRSTKLEDSAMYFCASSDPGGHTIYFGEGSWLTVV.

The chain couples TRBV21-1 to TRBJ2-6; the table assigns TRBD1, which was not confirmed against the DNA. TRBV21-1 is marked as a pseudogene. There are 18 residues in the CDR3. CDR3 nucleotides: TGTGCCAGCAGCAAAGGAGAGGGGGCCCACTCTGGGGCCAACGTCCTGACTTTC. As protein: CASSKGEGAHSGANVLTF.

The genes are TRBV19 and TRBJ1-5, with 11 positions matching TRBD1. CDR1 is LNHDA, CDR2 SQIVND, per germline (reference sequence). The CDR3 length is 15 residues. The V and J ends lost 7 bases and 6 bases, in that order; junction bases with no gene match: 8. Here the CDR3 reads CASTTGTGGRQPQHF. DNA of the CDR3: TGTGCCAGTACCACGGGGACAGGGGGTCGTCAGCCCCAGCATTTT. Looking up the rest from reference TRBV19 and TRBJ1-5 gives the full variable domain: DGGITQSPKYLFRKEGQNVTLSCEQNLNHDAMYWYRQDPGQGLRLIYYSQIVNDFQKGDIAEGYSVSREKKESFPLTVTSAQKNPTAFYLCASTTGTGGRQPQHFGDGTRLSIL.

The chain employs TRBV5-1 and TRBJ2-5; a possible D gene is TRBD2 (6 bases). V was pared by 4 bases and J by 7 bases, with 17 bases between. Per the germline V gene, CDR1 is SGHRS and CDR2 is YFSETQ. This CDR3 has 14 residues. The CDR3 here is CASSAPGGGGTQYF. The CDR3 DNA is TGCGCCAGCAGCGCCCCCGGGGGTGGGGGGACCCAGTACTTC.

The chain employs TRBV11-3 and TRBJ2-3; TRBD2 aligns across 9 bases. The ends lost 5 bases at V and 2 bases at J; junction bases unmatched: 8. This CDR3 is 16 amino acids long. Germline V gives CDR1 SGHNT, CDR2 YENEEA. The CDR3 here is CASSVSSGRITDTQYF. CDR3 bases: TGTGCCAGCAGCGTATCGAGCGGGAGGATCACAGATACGCAGTATTTT.

DNA of the CDR3: TGCGCCAGCAGCTTGGAAGGAGGGAGCAATCAGCCCCAGCATTTT. Translated: CASSLEGGSNQPQHF. The chain employs TRBV5-1 and TRBJ1-5, with unresolved D. The CDR3 is 15 amino acids. Germline CDR1 SGHRS, CDR2 YFSETQ. The V gene lost 0 bases and the J gene lost 1 base, with 8 bases spanning the gap. Full variable domain (outside the CDR3, taken from reference TRBV5-1 and TRBJ1-5): KAGVTQTPRYLIKTRGQQVTLSCSPISGHRSVSWYQQTPGQGLQFLFEYFSETQRNKGNFPGRFSGRQFSNSRSEMNVSTLELGDSALYLCASSLEGGSNQPQHFGDGTRLSIL.

The rearrangement uses TRBV2 and TRBJ1-4; TRBD1 aligns across 7 bases. J gave up 8 bases and V 10 bases, and 13 bases lay outside the gene matches. Germline CDR1 SNHLY, CDR2 FYNNEI. The CDR3 is made up of 14 amino acids. The CDR3 DNA reads as TGTGCCACCTTGCCCCCGACAGGGCTCGAAAAACTGTTTTTT. Translation gives CATLPPTGLEKLFF.

The V and J genes are TRBV7-6 and TRBJ1-2; D is perhaps TRBD1 (6 bases). This CDR3 has 15 amino acids. The V end lost 1 base, the J end lost 4 bases, and 13 bases lay between the germline ends. The germline V gene has CDR1 SGHVS and CDR2 FNYEAQ. CDR3 residues: CASSLGAGAIYGYTF. The CDR3 DNA reads as TGTGCCAGCAGCTTAGGAGCAGGGGCGATCTATGGCTACACCTTC.

A word on this clone: The identical CDR3 is also encoded by other nucleotide sequences in the sample. This rearrangement joins TRBV11-2 to TRBJ1-1, with D perhaps matching TRBD1 (6 bases). The CDR3 length is 14 residues. V was trimmed by 1 base and J by 4 bases, leaving 10 bases between them. Looked up from germline, CDR1 is SGHAT and CDR2 is FQNNGV. CDR3 sequence: CASSLVTGSTEAFF. CDR3 bases: TGTGCCAGCAGCTTAGTCACAGGGAGCACTGAAGCTTTCTTT.

The rearrangement uses TRBV6-5 and TRBJ2-7; D is ambiguous. The length of the CDR3 is 15 residues. Germline values: CDR1 MNHEY, CDR2 SVGAGI. Trimming took 0 bases from V and 1 from J, leaving 10 bases between them. For the CDR3, the DNA is TGTGCCAGCAGTTACTCGAACGGCGGATCCTACGAGCAGTACTTC. It codes for CASSYSNGGSYEQYF.

V is TRBV7-7 and J is TRBJ2-5; TRBD1 agrees at 11 bases. Germline trimming cut 5 bases from V and 5 bases from J; bases unmatched to any gene: 22. Germline CDR1 reads SSHAT; CDR2 reads FNYEAQ (reference sequence). The CDR3 covers 20 residues. DNA for the CDR3: TGTGCCAGCAGCAACTACCCCCGGGCGGATTCGCGGACAGGGGGCGAGACCCAGTACTTC. Protein: CASSNYPRADSRTGGETQYF.

This clone was counted a few times. One junction end does not reproduce the germline sequence, and a read error may be involved. The chain carries TRBV6-5 and TRBJ1-1; TRBD1 aligns across 9 bases. There are 13 residues in the CDR3. From germline, CDR1 is MNHEY and CDR2 SVGAGI. The CDR3 DNA follows: TGTGCCAGCAGAGGACAGGGGAACCCTGAAGCTTTCTTT. Translating gives CASRGQGNPEAFF.

The CDR3 is CASMGGRSGELFF. CDR3 DNA: TGTGCCAGCATGGGGGGAAGGTCCGGGGAGCTGTTTTTT. The chain carries TRBV7-9 and TRBJ2-2; weak D call: TRBD2 (6 bases). Germline V lookup: CDR1 SEHNR, CDR2 FQNEAQ (reference sequence). Trimming removed 7 bases at V and 6 bases at J, with 12 bases between. The CDR3 is made up of 13 amino acids.